The sequence of this T cell receptor beta chain was determined in a study of identifying expanded T cells in peripheral blood. Findings and limits, study-wide: Differentially abundant clones: about 1.2 between replicates, about 15 at 2 to 3 weeks, 19 to 20 at four.

Clones were read by immunoSEQ multiplex PCR, and TCRdb kept only the in-frame ones, dropping some. This table has about 97,000 clones, around 88% appearing once. The CDR3 has 12 residues. V was pared by 6 bases and J by 7 bases, with 10 bases between. The V gene's germline CDR1 is MGHRA and CDR2 YSYEKL. Of note for this clone: The target antigen is unknown.

Sequences were obtained from blood. This TCR was sampled from a person between 18 and 75 years old in good health. This chain links TRBV4-1 with TRBJ2-1; D may be TRBD2 (6 bases). The CDR3: CASRAGRNEQFF. As DNA, the CDR3 is TGCGCCAGCAGGGCGGGGAGGAATGAGCAGTTCTTC.